The present T cell receptor (beta chain) was sequenced within a study of cytomegalovirus exposure and HLA in healthy donors. The overall study: Early released data comprised about 85 million unique TCRs from HLA-typed donors. Study-wide results and limits: Compared with the roughly 700-donor mean, an Asian-associated ancestry cluster reportedly had fewer N-insertions, according to a later analysis. Later on, an analysis tied approximately 15,000 TCR beta sequences to HLA alleles at 0.05 false discovery rate.

The V gene's germline CDR1 is LNHDA and CDR2 SQIVND (reference sequence). Losses at the gene ends were 6 bases for V and 6 bases for J; bases not matched to a gene: 11. CDR3 length: 15 residues. PCR was performed using 60 Vbeta and 13 Jbeta primers. The protocol was immunoSEQ multiplex PCR, while the TCRdb copy is restricted to in-frame clones and leaves out a portion. Among roughly 100,000 clones listed, under 85% were seen once. This clone turned up a few times. What it recognizes is unknown. The source is a man aged 25-45 years in good health and CMV-seronegative. The sequencing input was PBMCs. The V gene is TRBV19, the J gene TRBJ1-2, with 9 bases lining up with TRBD1. CDR3 amino acids: CASSPDRGLFDGYTF. The CDR3 DNA sequence: TGTGCCAGTAGCCCGGACAGGGGCCTTTTCGATGGCTACACCTTC.